The 24 T cell receptor beta chains in this list originate from one sample, sequenced in a study of identical twins. TCRdb passed the 5' RACE reads through MiXCR, listing each CDR3 protein once. The sample carries roughly 280,000 distinct CDR3 sequences, 8% to 9.5% recorded once. Another study also made use of these data, one on yellow fever vaccine responses in identical twins.

The specimen sequenced was CD8+ T cells sorted from blood. These receptors were taken from a woman aged 18-29 years in good health.

In DNA form, the CDR3 reads TGTGCCAGCAGCTTATGGGCAGATACGCAGTATTTT. Translating it yields CASSLWADTQYF. The V and J genes are TRBV7-9 and TRBJ2-3, with D unresolved. This CDR3 comprises 12 residues. The germline V and J ends were trimmed by 2 bases and 4 bases, with 4 bases remaining between them. Germline CDR1 is SEHNR and CDR2 is FQNEAQ (reference sequence).

This clonotype was observed at least ten times. CDR3 bases: TGTGCCAGCAGTTCCCCACCAGCGGAGTCCTACGAGCAGTACTTC. It specifies CASSSPPAESYEQYF. The chain joins TRBV12-3 or TRBV12-4 to TRBJ2-7; D perhaps matches TRBD2 (5 bases). CDR3 length: 15 residues. V dropped 4 bases and J dropped 1 base, with 14 bases sitting between them.

This clonotype has just a few counts. The J gene is TRBJ2-7, the V gene TRBV5-6; no definite D call. V lost 4 bases to trimming and J lost 5 bases, with 13 bases between them. CDR1 is SGHDT, CDR2 YYEEEE, per germline. The CDR3 totals 13 residues. The CDR3 here is CASSPSSIDEQYF. In nucleotides, the CDR3 is TGTGCCAGCAGCCCATCATCGATCGACGAGCAGTACTTC.

The V and J genes are TRBV7-2 and TRBJ2-1; 8 bases line up with TRBD1. The CDR3 length is 16 residues. Losses at the gene ends were 5 bases for V and 3 bases for J; bases not matched to a gene: 9. Per germline, CDR1 SGHTA and CDR2 FQGNSA. The CDR3 reads CASSHPQGQVYNEQFF. Written as DNA, the CDR3 is TGTGCCAGCAGCCACCCTCAGGGACAGGTCTACAATGAGCAGTTCTTC. Full variable domain (outside the CDR3, taken from reference TRBV7-2 and TRBJ2-1): GAGVSQSPSNKVTEKGKDVELRCDPISGHTALYWYRQSLGQGLEFLIYFQGNSAPDKSGLPSDRFSAERTGGSVSTLTIQRTQQEDSAVYLCASSHPQGQVYNEQFFGPGTRLTVL.

At least ten counts were recorded for this clonotype. The chain recombines TRBV20-1 with TRBJ1-4, with no clear D. The germline V and J ends were trimmed by 0 bases and 6 bases, with 8 bases remaining between them. The CDR3 loop spans 13 amino acids. CDR1 DFQATT and CDR2 SNEGSKA come from the germline V gene (reference sequence). The CDR3 sequence: CSARDHGYEKLFF. The CDR3 DNA follows: TGCAGTGCTAGAGATCACGGCTATGAAAAACTGTTTTTT.

This clonotype was counted between two and nine times. The chain employs TRBV27 and TRBJ2-7; D call uncertain. The V end lost 4 bases, the J end lost 1 base, and 8 bases lay between the germline ends. In germline, CDR1 is MNHEY, CDR2 SMNVEV (reference sequence). The CDR3 has 13 amino acids. CDR3 DNA sequence: TGTGCCAGCAGTTCCAGTGTATCCTACGAGCAGTACTTC. It is translated as CASSSSVSYEQYF.

The chain uses TRBV2 and TRBJ2-7, with D unclear. Trimming took off 8 bases at V and 3 bases at J, with 11 bases between the two ends. Germline values: CDR1 SNHLY, CDR2 FYNNEI. The CDR3 is made up of 12 amino acids. CDR3 residues: CASQRTIYEQYF. The CDR3 region has the DNA TGTGCCAGCCAGAGGACGATCTACGAGCAGTACTTC.

This clonotype appeared a few times. The chain recombines TRBV27 with TRBJ2-1; D not certain. V lost 4 bases to trimming and J lost 2 bases, with 6 bases between them. The CDR3 runs to 13 residues. The germline CDR1 and CDR2 sequences are MNHEY and SMNVEV (reference sequence). CDR3 region: CASSYAAYNEQFF. The CDR3 DNA sequence: TGTGCCAGCAGTTACGCGGCCTACAATGAGCAGTTCTTC.

This clonotype was seen only a few times. The chain has TRBV7-9 and TRBJ2-7; D uncertain. This CDR3 spans 11 amino acids. Trimming removed 3 bases at V and 7 bases at J, with 7 bases between. Germline CDR1 is SEHNR and CDR2 is FQNEAQ (reference sequence). The CDR3 coding sequence is TGTGCCAGCAGCTTTTTAGAAGAGCAGTACTTC. It is translated as CASSFLEEQYF. Full variable domain (missing parts from reference TRBV7-9 and TRBJ2-7): DTGVSQNPRHKITKRGQNVTFRCDPISEHNRLYWYRQTLGQGPEFLTYFQNEAQLEKSRLLSDRFSAERPKGSFSTLEIQRTEQGDSAMYLCASSFLEEQYFGPGTRLTVT.

This chain connects TRBV6-1 to TRBJ2-7; 12 bases match TRBD2. Germline V gene data show CDR1 as MNHNS and CDR2 as SASEGT. The CDR3 is 14 amino acids. Trimming took 8 bases from V and 5 from J; bases not matched to a gene: 7. The CDR3 DNA sequence: TGTGCCAGCGGACTGACTAGCGGGAGCCACGAGCAGTACTTC. Protein: CASGLTSGSHEQYF.

The table lists this clonotype with many counts. V gene TRBV7-9 combines with J gene TRBJ2-1; weak D call: TRBD2 (6 bases). This CDR3 is built from 14 residues. V was shortened by 5 bases and J by 6 bases, with 14 bases between the two germline ends. CDR1 SEHNR and CDR2 FQNEAQ come from the germline V gene (reference sequence). DNA for the CDR3: TGTGCCAGCAGCGACCGGGACTCACCCAATGAGCAGTTCTTC. This sequence encodes CASSDRDSPNEQFF.

This clonotype was counted only a few times. The gene calls are TRBV11-2 and TRBJ2-1; D possibly corresponds to TRBD1 (5 bases). Trimming removed 1 base from V and 8 bases from J, with 15 bases in between. Per the germline V gene, CDR1 is SGHAT and CDR2 is FQNNGV. The CDR3 extends over 15 amino acids. The CDR3 bases are TGTGCCAGCAGCTTAGGCGCAGGGTATGGGGATGAGCAGTTCTTC. It yields the protein CASSLGAGYGDEQFF.

The V and J genes are TRBV9 and TRBJ2-5; D gene uncertain. The CDR3 contains 14 residues. The V and J ends lost 2 bases and 2 bases respectively, with 10 bases between them. Germline loops: CDR1 SGDLS, CDR2 YYNGEE. CDR3 bases: TGTGCCAGCAGCGTGTCGGGCCAACAAGAGACCCAGTACTTC. Translating it yields CASSVSGQQETQYF. The full variable domain, rest sourced from reference TRBV9 and TRBJ2-5, is DSGVTQTPKHLITATGQRVTLRCSPRSGDLSVYWYQQSLDQGLQFLIQYYNGEERAKGNILERFSAQQFPDLHSELNLSSLELGDSALYFCASSVSGQQETQYFGPGTRLLVL.

The chain combines TRBV5-1 with TRBJ2-3; D is uncertain. This CDR3 region has 18 residues. Germline V CDR1 and CDR2: SGHRS, YFSETQ. Between the trimmed V and J ends, which lost 3 bases and 8 bases, there was a span of 28 bases. Here the CDR3 DNA reads TGCGCCAGCAGCTCACCGATTGATGAAGTGGAATTATGGGGTACGCAGTATTTT. Amino acid sequence: CASSSPIDEVELWGTQYF.

This clonotype was seen a handful of times. The chain joins TRBV4-2 to TRBJ2-3; 15 bases are a match to TRBD2. Germline values: CDR1 LGHNA, CDR2 YNFKEQ. Losses at the gene ends were 2 bases for V and 4 bases for J; bases not matched to a gene: 7. The CDR3 length is 18 residues. CDR3 nucleotide sequence: TGTGCCAGCAGCCAACGCGGACTAGCGGGAGGGGTCCCAGATACGCAGTATTTT. Its protein product is CASSQRGLAGGVPDTQYF.

A few counts support this clonotype. The CDR3 coding sequence is TGCAGTGCTAGTCGACGGGACCCCTCCTACAATGAGCAGTTCTTC. Amino acid sequence: CSASRRDPSYNEQFF. The chain employs TRBV20-1 and TRBJ2-1; D may match TRBD1 or TRBD2 (5 bases each). The CDR3 has 15 amino acids. The ends were cut back, 3 bases at V and 0 bases at J, with 12 bases in the middle. Germline V CDR1 and CDR2: DFQATT, SNEGSKA (reference sequence).

At least ten counts were recorded for this clonotype. The chain has TRBV3-1 and TRBJ2-4, with D tentatively TRBD1 (6 bases). This CDR3 contains 16 residues. The germline gives CDR1 LGHDT, CDR2 YNNKEL (reference sequence). Trimming took 0 bases from V and 8 from J, leaving 17 bases between them. CDR3 protein: CASSQEVSRQEDIQYF. The CDR3 region has the DNA TGTGCCAGCAGCCAAGAGGTTAGTCGACAGGAAGACATTCAGTACTTC.

This clonotype was recorded at least ten times. CDR3 nucleotides: TGCAGCGTTGACGTGGGCAATGAGCAGTTCTTC. Translated: CSVDVGNEQFF. This sequence joins TRBV29-1 and TRBJ2-1; D is unclear. This CDR3 contains 11 residues. V dropped 3 bases and J dropped 6 bases, with 6 bases sitting between them. Per the germline V gene, CDR1 is SQVTM and CDR2 is ANQGSEA.

Only a few counts were recorded for this clonotype. V usage is TRBV7-3 and J usage is TRBJ2-7, with D perhaps matching TRBD1 (6 bases). V shed 0 bases and J shed 5 bases, with 8 bases lying between them. This CDR3 has 13 amino acids. Per germline, CDR1 SGHTA and CDR2 FQGTGA. Here the CDR3 DNA reads TGTGCCAGCAGCTTAACGGCAGGGGACGAGCAGTACTTC. Its translation is CASSLTAGDEQYF.

The chain joins TRBV27 to TRBJ2-1; 7 bases are shared with TRBD2. There are 16 residues in the CDR3. V dropped 0 bases and J dropped 3; count of bases not matched to a gene: 5. Germline V gene sequence: CDR1 MNHEY, CDR2 SMNVEV (reference sequence). Here the CDR3 DNA reads TGTGCCAGCAGTTTATCAAGTGGGAGGGTCTACAATGAGCAGTTCTTC. As protein: CASSLSSGRVYNEQFF.

At least ten counts were recorded for this clonotype. V gene TRBV28 combines with J gene TRBJ2-7, with D perhaps TRBD2 (6 bases). The CDR3 runs 14 residues. In germline, CDR1 is MDHEN, CDR2 SYDVKM. The germline V and J ends were trimmed by 3 bases and 3 bases, with 12 bases remaining between them. This CDR3 reads CASSFRGSGYEQYF. The DNA for the CDR3 is TGTGCCAGCAGTTTTCGGGGGAGCGGCTACGAGCAGTACTTC. Combining the CDR3 with reference TRBV28 and TRBJ2-7 gives the whole variable domain DVKVTQSSRYLVKRTGEKVFLECVQDMDHENMFWYRQDPGLGLRLIYFSYDVKMKEKGDIPEGYSVSREKKERFSLILESASTNQTSMYLCASSFRGSGYEQYFGPGTRLTVT.

This clonotype has ten or more counts. This chain uses TRBV24-1 with TRBJ1-5, with a tentative D call TRBD1 (6 bases). V lost 4 bases, J lost 5 bases, and 26 bases lay in between. This CDR3 has 19 amino acids. Germline V gene data show CDR1 as KGHDR and CDR2 as SFDVKD. CDR3 region: CATSEEPGHNFAYDQPQHF. The CDR3 DNA reads as TGTGCCACCAGTGAAGAGCCGGGACATAATTTTGCGTATGATCAGCCCCAGCATTTT.

The rearrangement joins TRBV4-1 to TRBJ2-5; 7 bases are a match to TRBD1. The CDR3 totals 15 residues. V lost 2 bases, J lost 5 bases, and 8 bases stayed unmatched. Germline assignment: CDR1 MGHRA and CDR2 YSYEKL. Here the CDR3 reads CASSQPSDREETQYF. CDR3 sequence (DNA): TGCGCCAGCAGCCAACCGAGTGACAGGGAGGAGACCCAGTACTTC.

This clonotype was found many times. The chain uses TRBV7-3 and TRBJ2-3; D may correspond to TRBD1 or TRBD2 (5 bases each). Trimming stripped 5 bases from V and 1 base from J, with 16 bases between. Germline lookup yields CDR1 SGHTA and CDR2 FQGTGA. The length of the CDR3 is 16 residues. The CDR3: CASSLGVFLGTDTQYF. The CDR3 bases are TGTGCCAGCAGCCTGGGGGTGTTCCTCGGCACAGATACGCAGTATTTT.